The 27 T cell receptor beta chains in this list originate from one sample, sequenced in a study of blood T cell repertoires in COVID-19. Produced via immunoSEQ multiplex PCR; TCRdb's table is partial and in-frame only. The table shows roughly 250,000 clones, with just under 85% occurring only once. Sequenced: peripheral blood. The source of these receptors is a woman older than 75 with acute or convalescent COVID-19.

This sequence joins TRBV5-6 and TRBJ2-7; no reliable D call. Germline lookup yields CDR1 SGHDT and CDR2 YYEEEE. V lost 4 bases, J lost 0 bases, and 20 bases lay in between. There are 17 residues in the CDR3. CDR3 sequence (DNA): TGTGCCAGCAGCCCGAATCGAGGTTTTGCGAACTCCTACGAGCAGTACTTC. This codes for CASSPNRGFANSYEQYF. Combining the CDR3 with reference TRBV5-6 and TRBJ2-7 gives the whole variable domain DAGVTQSPTHLIKTRGQQVTLRCSPKSGHDTVSWYQQALGQGPQFIFQYYEEEERQRGNFPDRFSGHQFPNYSSELNVNALLLGDSALYLCASSPNRGFANSYEQYFGPGTRLTVT.

This chain uses TRBV12-3 or TRBV12-4 with TRBJ1-3, with D perhaps TRBD1 (5 bases). The CDR3 runs 13 residues. The V end lost 3 bases, the J end lost 4 bases, and 7 bases lay between the germline ends. The CDR3, as DNA: TGTGCCAGCAGTTTCCGGGGGGGAAACACCATATATTTT. It specifies CASSFRGGNTIYF.

This sequence joins TRBV5-1 and TRBJ1-2; 7 bases align to TRBD1. From germline, CDR1 is SGHRS and CDR2 YFSETQ. The CDR3 totals 13 residues. V gave up 4 bases and J gave up 4 bases; unmatched junction bases: 4. The CDR3 region has the DNA TGCGCCAGCAGCCTACGGGACAGCTATGGCTACACCTTC. As protein: CASSLRDSYGYTF.

The chain is built from TRBV18 and TRBJ1-3; D gene ambiguous. This CDR3 region has 13 residues. V was pared by 3 bases and J by 8 bases, with 11 bases between. The germline V gene encodes CDR1 KGHSH and CDR2 LQKENI. In nucleotides, the CDR3 is TGTGCCAGCTCACCTTGGGTGCGGGACACCATATATTTT. Its translation: CASSPWVRDTIYF.

The chain recombines TRBV27 with TRBJ1-6, with 10 nucleotides matching TRBD1. There are 16 residues in the CDR3. J gave up 10 bases and V 6 bases, and 12 bases lay outside the gene matches. The germline gives CDR1 MNHEY, CDR2 SMNVEV (reference sequence). CDR3: CASRPGQGRTNSPLHF. The DNA of the CDR3 is TGTGCCAGCAGGCCGGGACAGGGGCGCACGAACTCACCCCTCCACTTT.

Here the CDR3 reads CSASGSNSGANVLTF. In nucleotides, the CDR3 is TGCAGTGCTAGTGGGAGTAACTCTGGGGCCAACGTCCTGACTTTC. This chain uses TRBV20-1 with TRBJ2-6; D is possibly TRBD2 (5 bases). Trimming removed 3 bases from V and 0 bases from J, with 9 bases in between. From germline, CDR1 is DFQATT and CDR2 SNEGSKA (reference sequence). This CDR3 spans 15 amino acids.

This sequence joins TRBV5-1 and TRBJ2-5; 9 bases line up with TRBD2. The CDR3 covers 14 residues. Germline V lookup: CDR1 SGHRS, CDR2 YFSETQ. Losses at the gene ends were 4 bases for V and 2 bases for J; bases not matched to a gene: 3. The CDR3 DNA sequence: TGCGCCAGCAGCGGAACTAGCGGGCAAGAGACCCAGTACTTC. Translated: CASSGTSGQETQYF.

This clone was seen only once. V is TRBV7-9 and J is TRBJ1-4; D is ambiguous. The germline gives CDR1 SEHNR, CDR2 FQNEAQ (reference sequence). Deletions cut 3 bases from V and 3 bases from J, with 8 bases between. The CDR3 consists of 14 residues. DNA for the CDR3: TGTGCCAGCAGCTTTGGAGTTCCTAATGAAAAACTGTTTTTT. Its protein is CASSFGVPNEKLFF.

The rearrangement links TRBV7-9 to TRBJ2-7; no firm D call. This CDR3 has 12 residues. Per germline, CDR1 SEHNR and CDR2 FQNEAQ (reference sequence). Trimming removed 4 bases from V and 0 bases from J, with 4 bases in between. The CDR3 loop reads CASSWSSYEQYF. The CDR3 DNA follows: TGTGCCAGCAGCTGGAGCTCCTACGAGCAGTACTTC. The whole variable domain, remainder taken from reference TRBV7-9 and TRBJ2-7, is DTGVSQNPRHKITKRGQNVTFRCDPISEHNRLYWYRQTLGQGPEFLTYFQNEAQLEKSRLLSDRFSAERPKGSFSTLEIQRTEQGDSAMYLCASSWSSYEQYFGPGTRLTVT.

V gene TRBV9 combines with J gene TRBJ2-1; 14 positions agree with TRBD2. The CDR3 covers 15 residues. Germline loops: CDR1 SGDLS, CDR2 YYNGEE. Trimming removed 3 bases from V and 8 bases from J; junction bases left unmatched: 4. The CDR3 nucleotides read TGTGCCAGCAGCGCGACTAGCGGGAGGGGGGATGAGCAGTTCTTC. Protein: CASSATSGRGDEQFF.

This chain joins TRBV10-1 and TRBJ2-5; 9 positions agree with TRBD2. CDR1 is WNHNN, CDR2 SYGVQD, per germline (reference sequence). CDR3 length: 16 amino acids. Trimming cost V 2 bases and J 5 bases; bases outside gene matches: 9. The CDR3 sequence: CASSEGAGGLWETQYF. The DNA for the CDR3 is TGCGCCAGCAGTGAGGGTGCGGGGGGGTTATGGGAGACCCAGTACTTC.

This rearrangement joins TRBV6-5 to TRBJ2-3; 8 bases are a match to TRBD2. The CDR3 extends over 15 amino acids. Germline CDR1 reads MNHEY; CDR2 reads SVGAGI. V shed 6 bases and J 3 bases; nucleotides not matched to a gene: 8. The CDR3 sequence: CASRQRGGRTDTQYF. The DNA of the CDR3 is TGTGCCAGCAGGCAACGGGGGGGCCGGACAGATACGCAGTATTTT.

The chain links TRBV6-2 or TRBV6-3 to TRBJ1-2; D is unclear. The CDR3 runs 13 residues. V was clipped by 6 bases and J by 4 bases, with 12 bases between them. Germline values: CDR1 MNHEY, CDR2 SVGEGT. CDR3 amino acids: CASSQQRGYGYTF. The CDR3 DNA reads TGTGCCAGCAGCCAACAACGGGGCTATGGCTACACCTTC.

The rearrangement uses TRBV7-2 and TRBJ2-7, with 11 bases lining up with TRBD1. The germline V gene has CDR1 SGHTA and CDR2 FQGNSA. This CDR3 is 14 amino acids long. V shed 5 bases and J 2 bases; nucleotides not matched to a gene: 2. The chain's CDR3 is CASSPGQGAYEQYF. CDR3 DNA: TGTGCCAGCAGCCCGGGACAGGGGGCCTACGAGCAGTACTTC.

As regards this clone: An end of the junction does not agree with germline; a read error may underlie this. The rearrangement links TRBV6-1 to TRBJ1-1, with D possibly TRBD1 on 5 matching bases. The germline CDR1 and CDR2 sequences are MNHNS and SASEGT. The CDR3 length is 17 residues. The CDR3 DNA follows: TGTGCCAGCACTGAAAGGATGAGGGGAGGCCCGAACACTGAAGCTTTCTTT. The encoded protein is CASTERMRGGPNTEAFF.

The chain uses TRBV6-5 and TRBJ1-3; perhaps TRBD1 as D (6 bases). Germline-derived CDR1 and CDR2 are MNHEY and SVGAGI. Trimming pared 7 bases from V and 3 bases from J, leaving 16 bases between. The CDR3 extends over 15 amino acids. CDR3 sequence reads: CASNTGYLNGNTIYF. CDR3 bases: TGTGCCAGCAATACAGGGTATTTAAATGGAAACACCATATATTTT.

The chain links TRBV14 to TRBJ2-1; TRBD1 aligns across 10 bases. Germline CDR1 is SGHDN and CDR2 is FVKESK. The CDR3 contains 16 residues. Trimming cost V 2 bases and J 4 bases; bases outside gene matches: 5. CDR3 nucleotides: TGTGCCAGCAGCCAACTGGGGGACAGGGGTTACAATGAGCAGTTCTTC. Protein product: CASSQLGDRGYNEQFF.

The rearrangement links TRBV7-2 to TRBJ1-6, with 8 bases fitting TRBD1. The V segment lost 7 bases and the J segment 3 bases; nucleotides outside the gene matches: 5. This CDR3 contains 15 residues. The germline V gene encodes CDR1 SGHTA and CDR2 FQGNSA. The CDR3 is CASTRTGGYNSPLHF. Here the CDR3 DNA reads TGTGCCAGCACCCGAACAGGGGGCTATAATTCACCCCTCCACTTT.

This clone was seen only a few times. V and J are TRBV2 and TRBJ1-1, with a weak D call TRBD1 (5 bases). The germline V gene encodes CDR1 SNHLY and CDR2 FYNNEI. The CDR3 totals 12 residues. Between the trimmed V and J ends, which lost 6 bases and 1 base, there was a span of 6 bases. The CDR3 loop reads CASRTGNTEAFF. As DNA, the CDR3 is TGTGCCAGCAGAACAGGGAACACTGAAGCTTTCTTT.

This chain connects TRBV3-1 (or the pseudogene TRBV3-2) to TRBJ2-7, with 11 positions matching TRBD1. V lost 6 bases and J lost 2; bases outside the gene matches: 3. The CDR3 loop spans 14 amino acids. The V gene's germline CDR1 is LGHDT and CDR2 YNNKEL (reference sequence). The CDR3 DNA is TGTGCCAGCAGAGGGACAGGGGGTACCTACGAGCAGTACTTC. Translating gives CASRGTGGTYEQYF.

The V gene is TRBV4-1, the J gene TRBJ2-1; a weak D match, TRBD2 (6 bases). V was clipped by 1 base and J by 12 bases, with 13 bases between them. The CDR3 length is 13 residues. Germline V gene lookup returns CDR1 MGHRA and CDR2 YSYEKL. The DNA for the CDR3 is TGCGCCAGCAGCCAAGGGGAGGCGAGTTGGCAGTTCTTC. It is translated as CASSQGEASWQFF.

The V and J genes are TRBV18 and TRBJ2-6; a possible D gene is TRBD1 (5 bases). Germline V gene sequence: CDR1 KGHSH, CDR2 LQKENI. The ends were cut back, 2 bases at V and 0 bases at J, with 14 bases in the middle. The CDR3 totals 18 residues. The CDR3 nucleotides read TGTGCCAGCTCACCAGAGGCAGGGCTCCCCTCTGGGGCCAACGTCCTGACTTTC. It translates to CASSPEAGLPSGANVLTF.

The chain joins TRBV7-6 to TRBJ2-5, with 11 bases fitting TRBD2. Trimming cost V 3 bases and J 6 bases; bases outside gene matches: 6. The CDR3 has 15 amino acids. Germline V gene data show CDR1 as SGHVS and CDR2 as FNYEAQ. The CDR3 is CASSFLAGGPQTQYF. The CDR3 DNA sequence: TGTGCCAGCAGCTTTTTAGCGGGGGGGCCTCAGACCCAGTACTTC.

The chain carries TRBV2 and TRBJ2-3; TRBD1 might be the D (6 bases). Trimming cost V 8 bases and J 3 bases, with 15 bases left between them. The CDR3 length is 14 residues. Germline-derived CDR1 and CDR2 are SNHLY and FYNNEI. The CDR3 DNA follows: TGTGCCAGCTCCCGAGACGGGACAACAGATACGCAGTATTTT. Encoded protein: CASSRDGTTDTQYF.

The CDR3 coding sequence is TGCGCCAGCAGCCAGTTCAGTTCCGATACGCAGTATTTT. Translation: CASSQFSSDTQYF. The rearrangement links TRBV4-3 to TRBJ2-3; D remains ambiguous. CDR3 size: 13 residues. Germline V lookup: CDR1 LGHNA, CDR2 YSLEER. The germline V and J ends were trimmed by 3 bases and 6 bases, with 10 bases remaining between them.

The chain joins TRBV30 to TRBJ1-4; D is unresolved. The germline V and J ends were trimmed by 3 bases and 8 bases, with 16 bases remaining between them. There are 14 residues in the CDR3. CDR1 and CDR2 (germline): GTSNPN, SVGIG (reference sequence). The CDR3 sequence is CAWRADVAGEKLFF. CDR3 DNA sequence: TGTGCCTGGAGGGCCGACGTCGCGGGGGAAAAACTGTTTTTT.

The chain links TRBV5-1 to TRBJ1-6; 8 positions match TRBD1. Germline lookup yields CDR1 SGHRS and CDR2 YFSETQ. The CDR3 contains 14 residues. J lost 7 bases, V lost 4 bases, and 4 bases had no gene match. CDR3 region: CASSQQGGNSPLHF. The CDR3 DNA reads TGCGCCAGCAGCCAACAGGGGGGAAATTCACCCCTCCACTTT.